This TCR beta chain appears in the sequencing data of a study of blood T cell repertoires in COVID-19. About the research overall: In each case, the material was cDNA or gDNA derived from T cells, B-cell-depleted T cells, or PBMCs.

Generated by immunoSEQ multiplex PCR, the TCRdb table keeps only in-frame clones and is missing some. The data show more than 300,000 clones, approximately 90% seen once. V lost 8 bases to trimming and J lost 1 base; unmatched junction nucleotides: 3. This CDR3 has 13 amino acids. Looked up from germline, CDR1 is LNHDA and CDR2 is SQIVND (reference sequence). The age range of participants was 18 to 89 years, with residence in roughly 25 US areas. In assigning cohorts, the study relied on participant-reported clinical history. A PCR-confirmed or clinician-diagnosed COVID-19 case had contacted exposed participants within 2 weeks of entry.

The V gene is TRBV19, the J gene TRBJ1-2, with 8 bases aligning to TRBD1. This TCR came from a woman between 40 and 55 years old who had been exposed to COVID-19. The material sequenced was PBMCs or T cells enriched from blood (not recorded which). CDR3 coding DNA: TGTGCCAGTCAGACAGGGGATAACTATGGCTACACCTTC. This encodes CASQTGDNYGYTF.